The clone carrying this TCR beta chain was observed a single time. Its antigen is not known. This sample was taken from a study of CD8+ T cells in alopecia areata. Study-level results: An increase in clonality over normal scalp was evident in lesional scalp, especially alopecia totalis/universalis.

Sorted populations comprised CD4+ and CD8+ T cells obtained from PBMCs. RNA extraction and reverse transcription yielded cDNA as sequencing template. Assay used: immunoSEQ multiplex PCR; TCRdb lists only in-frame clones, some missing. The top ten clones hold roughly 11% of a sample with approximately 180,000 clones, about 70% of them seen once. Trimming took 4 bases from V and 7 from J, leaving 11 bases between them. CDR1 is PRHDT, CDR2 FYEKMQ, per germline (reference sequence). The CDR3 has 13 amino acids. Source: CD8+ T cells sorted from blood, taken at week 0. The receptor comes from a human donor with alopecia areata. This rearrangement joins TRBV13 to TRBJ2-4; D is ambiguous. CDR3 residues: CASSSRGWNIQYF. DNA for the CDR3: TGTGCCAGCAGCTCCCGTGGGTGGAACATTCAGTACTTC.